Shown below are 5 T cell receptor beta chains from a single sample sequenced in a study of patients and donors after allogeneic stem cell transplantation. From the RT-PCR reads, TCRdb called clonotypes with MiXCR, one entry per CDR3 protein. This sample carries roughly 940,000 distinct CDR3 sequences, more than 15% of them seen once, and the ten largest clones take roughly 6%. The sample consisted of blood, either unsorted or a sorted T cell fraction (not recorded which). The receptors were gathered from a human donor who was either an allogeneic HSCT recipient or a stem cell or donor lymphocyte infusion donor (not recorded which). It is not recorded whose cells these are; they may come from a transplant donor.

This clonotype was found many times. The chain is built from TRBV5-1 and TRBJ1-6; 12 nucleotides line up with TRBD1. The CDR3 is 15 amino acids. Germline CDR1 SGHRS, CDR2 YFSETQ. V trimming: 3 bases; J trimming: 10 bases; junction bases outside the gene matches: 5. CDR3 protein: CASSSGDRGRSPLHF. Here the CDR3 DNA reads TGCGCCAGCAGCTCGGGGGACAGGGGGCGATCACCCCTCCACTTT.

This clonotype was found a few times. The rearrangement uses TRBV20-1 and TRBJ1-2, with TRBD1 as a possible D gene (5 bases). This CDR3 has 11 residues. Germline V gene data show CDR1 as DFQATT and CDR2 as SNEGSKA (reference sequence). The CDR3 region is CISRGGFGYTF. The CDR3 nucleotides read TGCATTTCCCGGGGGGGGTTTGGCTACACCTTC.

The genes are TRBV4-1 and TRBJ1-3; D call uncertain. V dropped 3 bases and J dropped 0 bases, with 9 bases sitting between them. CDR3 length: 15 amino acids. The V gene's germline CDR1 is MGHRA and CDR2 YSYEKL. CDR3 residues: CASSHVLSSGNTIYF. The CDR3 bases are TGCGCCAGCAGCCATGTGCTAAGCTCTGGAAACACCATATATTTT.

The V gene is TRBV5-1, the J gene TRBJ1-5; 7 nucleotides agree with TRBD1. Germline V gene lookup returns CDR1 SGHRS and CDR2 YFSETQ. This CDR3 has 14 amino acids. The V and J ends lost 4 bases and 5 bases, in that order; junction bases with no gene match: 6. The CDR3 sequence: CASSPGTAHQPQHF. DNA of the CDR3: TGCGCCAGCAGCCCCGGGACAGCTCATCAGCCCCAGCATTTT.

CDR3 amino acids: CASRAEWGPYGYTF. For the CDR3, the DNA is TGTGCCAGCAGGGCAGAGTGGGGCCCCTATGGCTACACCTTC. This chain joins TRBV6-1 and TRBJ1-2, with a tentative D call TRBD1 (5 bases). CDR3 length: 14 residues. Trimming cost V 6 bases and J 4 bases, with 15 bases left between them. Germline CDR1 MNHNS, CDR2 SASEGT.